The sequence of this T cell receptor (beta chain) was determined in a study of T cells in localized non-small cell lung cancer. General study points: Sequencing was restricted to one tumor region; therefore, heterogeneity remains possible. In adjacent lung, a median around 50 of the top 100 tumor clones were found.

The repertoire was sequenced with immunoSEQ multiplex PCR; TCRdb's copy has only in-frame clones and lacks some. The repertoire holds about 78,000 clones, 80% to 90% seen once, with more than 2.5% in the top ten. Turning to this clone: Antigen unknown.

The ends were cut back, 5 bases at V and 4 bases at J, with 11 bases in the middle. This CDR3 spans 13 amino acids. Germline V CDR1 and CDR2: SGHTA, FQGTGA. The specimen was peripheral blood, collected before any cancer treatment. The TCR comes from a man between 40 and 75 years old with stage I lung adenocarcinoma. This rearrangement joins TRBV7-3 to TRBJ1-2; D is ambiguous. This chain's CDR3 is CASSHDRGYGYTF. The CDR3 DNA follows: TGTGCCAGCAGCCACGACCGCGGCTATGGCTACACCTTC.